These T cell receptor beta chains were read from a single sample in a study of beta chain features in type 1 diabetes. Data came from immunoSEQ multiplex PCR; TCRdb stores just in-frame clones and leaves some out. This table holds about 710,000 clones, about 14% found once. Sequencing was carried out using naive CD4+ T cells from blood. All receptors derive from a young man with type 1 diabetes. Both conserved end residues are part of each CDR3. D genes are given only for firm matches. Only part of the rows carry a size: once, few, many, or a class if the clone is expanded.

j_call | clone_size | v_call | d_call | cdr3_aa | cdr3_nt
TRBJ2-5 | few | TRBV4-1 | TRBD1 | CASSQTGTGEETQYF | TGCGCCAGCAGCCAAACCGGGACAGGGGAAGAGACCCAGTACTTC
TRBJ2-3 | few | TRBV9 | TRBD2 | CASSPSGSLPDTQYF | TGTGCCAGCAGCCCTAGCGGGAGTTTACCAGATACGCAGTATTTT
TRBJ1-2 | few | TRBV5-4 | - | CASSFIQVGGYTF | TGTGCCAGCAGCTTTATCCAGGTGGGCGGCTACACCTTC
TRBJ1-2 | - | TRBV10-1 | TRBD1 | CASSRDSYGYTF | TGCGCCAGCAGCCGGGACAGCTATGGCTACACCTTC
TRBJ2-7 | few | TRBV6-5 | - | CASTPGQPYEQYF | TGTGCCAGCACACCGGGACAACCCTACGAGCAGTACTTC
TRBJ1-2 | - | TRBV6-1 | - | CASQLRDISNYGYTF | TGTGCCAGCCAATTACGGGACATATCTAACTATGGCTACACCTTC
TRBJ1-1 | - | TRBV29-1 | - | CSVRKGFDTEAFF | TGCAGCGTTCGGAAAGGGTTCGACACTGAAGCTTTCTTT
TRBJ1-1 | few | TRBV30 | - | CAWSAGDLTEAFF | TGTGCCTGGAGTGCTGGGGATTTAACTGAAGCTTTCTTT
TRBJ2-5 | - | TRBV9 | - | CASSVVGAGETQYF | TGTGCCAGCAGCGTAGTGGGGGCGGGAGAGACCCAGTACTTC
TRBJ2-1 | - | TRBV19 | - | CASSRSRIIAYNEQFF | TGTGCCAGTAGTAGAAGCCGTATTATCGCCTACAATGAGCAGTTCTTC
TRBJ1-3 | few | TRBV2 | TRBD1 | CASRIPGQGVGNTIYF | TGTGCCAGCAGGATCCCGGGACAGGGAGTTGGAAACACCATATATTTT
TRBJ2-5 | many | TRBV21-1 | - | CASSKRGQTQYF | TGTGCCAGCAGCAAACGGGGACAGACCCAGTACTTC
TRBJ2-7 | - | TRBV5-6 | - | CASSLEQGDEQYF | TGTGCCAGCAGCTTGGAGCAGGGCGACGAGCAGTACTTC
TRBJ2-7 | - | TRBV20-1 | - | CSVATSYEQYF | TGCAGTGTCGCGACGAGCTACGAGCAGTACTTC
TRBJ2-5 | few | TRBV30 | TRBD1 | CAWSSTGGQETQYF | TGTGCCTGGAGTTCGACAGGGGGGCAAGAGACCCAGTACTTC
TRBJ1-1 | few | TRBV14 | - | CASSHRGTHTEAFF | TGTGCCAGCAGCCATCGGGGGACCCACACTGAAGCTTTCTTT
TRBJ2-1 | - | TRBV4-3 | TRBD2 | CASSQDLAGGTQWSEQFF | TGCGCCAGCAGCCAAGACCTAGCGGGGGGTACCCAATGGTCTGAGCAGTTCTTC
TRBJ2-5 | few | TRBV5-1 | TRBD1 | CASSWTGSTQETQYF | TGCGCCAGCAGCTGGACAGGGTCTACCCAAGAGACCCAGTACTTC
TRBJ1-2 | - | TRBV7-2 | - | CASSSIPRADGYTF | TGTGCCAGCAGCTCCATTCCCAGGGCGGATGGCTACACCTTC
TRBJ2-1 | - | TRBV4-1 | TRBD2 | CASSPSGDRTSGRPYNEQFF | TGCGCCAGCAGCCCCTCCGGGGACCGGACTAGCGGGAGGCCCTACAATGAGCAGTTCTTC
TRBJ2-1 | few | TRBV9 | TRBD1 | CASSVVGGPYNEQFF | TGTGCCAGCAGCGTAGTAGGGGGCCCCTACAATGAGCAGTTCTTC
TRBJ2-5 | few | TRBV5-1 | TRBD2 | CASSLAGREQETQYF | TGCGCCAGCAGCTTGGCCGGGCGGGAGCAGGAGACCCAGTACTTC
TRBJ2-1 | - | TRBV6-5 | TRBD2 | CASSRLAGGYNEQFF | TGTGCCAGCAGCCGACTAGCGGGGGGCTACAATGAGCAGTTCTTC
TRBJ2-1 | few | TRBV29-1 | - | CSVGMRLVQGNNEQFF | TGCAGCGTTGGAATGCGGTTGGTGCAGGGGAACAATGAGCAGTTCTTC
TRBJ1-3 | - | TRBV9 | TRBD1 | CASSDTGDSGNTIYF | TGTGCCAGCAGCGACACAGGGGACTCTGGAAACACCATATATTTT
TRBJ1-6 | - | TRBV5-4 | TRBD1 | CASSLKGANSPLHF | TGTGCCAGCAGCTTGAAGGGGGCAAATTCACCCCTCCACTTT
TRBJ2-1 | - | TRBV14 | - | CASSQILTTYNEQFF | TGTGCCAGCAGCCAAATTTTAACGACTTACAATGAGCAGTTCTTC
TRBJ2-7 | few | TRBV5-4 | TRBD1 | CASSLAGAGGNEQYF | TGTGCCAGCAGCTTGGCCGGGGCAGGGGGCAACGAGCAGTACTTC
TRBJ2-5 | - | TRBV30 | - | CAWSWAGVKETQYF | TGTGCCTGGAGTTGGGCAGGGGTGAAAGAGACCCAGTACTTC
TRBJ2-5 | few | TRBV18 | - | CASSPEQRRETQYF | TGTGCCAGCTCACCGGAACAGCGTCGAGAGACCCAGTACTTC
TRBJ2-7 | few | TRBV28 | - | CASSPLPSYEQYF | TGTGCCAGCAGTCCCCTCCCCTCCTACGAGCAGTACTTC
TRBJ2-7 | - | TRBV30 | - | CAWTAGGSYSYEQYF | TGTGCCTGGACCGCCGGGGGCAGCTACTCCTACGAGCAGTACTTC
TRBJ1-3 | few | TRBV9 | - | CASSVDPRNTIYF | TGTGCCAGCAGCGTAGATCCGAGAAACACCATATATTTT
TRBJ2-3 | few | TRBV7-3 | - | CASSLTRSDTQYF | TGTGCCAGCAGCTTGACTAGATCAGATACGCAGTATTTT
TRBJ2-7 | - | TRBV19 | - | CASSTADTGSYEQYF | TGTGCCAGTAGTACCGCGGACACGGGCAGCTACGAGCAGTACTTC
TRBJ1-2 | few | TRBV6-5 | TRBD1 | CASSFGQGYANYGYTF | TGTGCCAGCAGTTTCGGACAGGGATACGCTAACTATGGCTACACCTTC
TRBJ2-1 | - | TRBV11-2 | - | CASSLDLADSYNEQFF | TGTGCCAGCAGCTTAGATCTGGCAGACTCCTACAATGAGCAGTTCTTC
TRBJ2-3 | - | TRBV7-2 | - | CASSFTDTQYF | TGTGCCAGCTCCTTCACAGATACGCAGTATTTT
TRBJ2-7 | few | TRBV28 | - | CASKGYYEQYF | TGTGCCAGCAAAGGATACTACGAGCAGTACTTC
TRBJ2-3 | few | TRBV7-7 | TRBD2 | CASSLSGGSTDTQYF | TGTGCTAGCAGCCTTAGCGGGGGGAGCACAGATACGCAGTATTTT
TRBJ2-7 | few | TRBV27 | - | CASSLGEYLEQYF | TGTGCCAGCAGTTTAGGGGAATACCTCGAGCAGTACTTC
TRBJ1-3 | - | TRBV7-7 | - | CASSTSSGNTIYF | TGTGCTAGCTCTACAAGCTCTGGAAACACCATATATTTT
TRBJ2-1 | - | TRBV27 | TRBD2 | CASSSTVAGGSYNEQFF | TGTGCCAGCAGTTCCACAGTAGCGGGGGGCTCCTACAATGAGCAGTTCTTC
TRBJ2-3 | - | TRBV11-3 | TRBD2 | CASSPRTSGYGTDTQYF | TGTGCCAGCAGCCCACGGACTAGCGGATATGGCACAGATACGCAGTATTTT
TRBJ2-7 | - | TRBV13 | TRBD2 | CASSLAGGNTYEQYF | TGTGCCAGCAGCTTAGCGGGGGGGAACACCTACGAGCAGTACTTC